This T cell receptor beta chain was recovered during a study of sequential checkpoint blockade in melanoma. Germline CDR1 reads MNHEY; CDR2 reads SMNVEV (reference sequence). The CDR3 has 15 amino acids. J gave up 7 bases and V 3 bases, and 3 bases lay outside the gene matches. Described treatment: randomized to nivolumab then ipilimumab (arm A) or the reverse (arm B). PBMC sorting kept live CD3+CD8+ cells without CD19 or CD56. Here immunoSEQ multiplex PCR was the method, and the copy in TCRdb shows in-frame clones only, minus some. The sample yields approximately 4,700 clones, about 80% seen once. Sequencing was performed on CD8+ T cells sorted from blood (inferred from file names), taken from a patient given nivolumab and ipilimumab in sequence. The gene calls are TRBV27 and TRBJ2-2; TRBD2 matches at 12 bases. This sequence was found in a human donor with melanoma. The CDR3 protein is CASSLTSGSLGELFF. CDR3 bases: TGTGCCAGCAGTTTGACTAGCGGGAGTCTCGGGGAGCTGTTTTTT.